The source of this T cell receptor (beta chain) is a study of T cell changes during pregnancy in multiple sclerosis. TCRdb's copy holds only in-frame clones and misses some; the assay was immunoSEQ multiplex PCR. The sample has 75,000 to 95,000 clones, less than 95% seen once; the top ten hold more than 1.5%. Germline lookup yields CDR1 KGHSH and CDR2 LQKENI. This CDR3 is 13 amino acids long. V was clipped by 1 base and J by 11 bases, with 11 bases between them. Material: peripheral blood, obtained in the first trimester of pregnancy. The chain employs TRBV18 and TRBJ1-4, with D maybe TRBD1 (5 bases). The receptor was derived from a female donor in good health, enrolled as a control in a pregnancy study. The CDR3 loop is CASSPQGTEKLFF. The CDR3 DNA is TGTGCCAGCTCACCACAGGGGACTGAGAAACTGTTTTTT.